This T cell receptor (beta chain) was sequenced for a study of shared clonotypes between healthy human individuals. Study-wide context: A couple of female and a few male donors aged 18 to 49 were enrolled. Notes on the study in general: Clonotypes shared by all four donors outscored non-shared clonotypes in generation probability. Investigators collected only blood, and repertoires in tissues likely differ.

Naive CD8 populations comprised CD45RO-negative cells positively selected for CCR7, excluding terminally differentiated effector memory CD45RA+ cells. Deep was the level used in running the assay. Clones were read by immunoSEQ multiplex PCR, and TCRdb kept only the in-frame ones, dropping some. Among around 2,000,000 clones listed, roughly 95% were seen once. The CDR3 loop spans 16 amino acids. V lost 5 bases and J lost 0, with 16 bases in between. Germline CDR1 and CDR2: SGHVS and FNYEAQ. Comments on this clone: No antigen is known for it.

Sequencing was done on a sample of naive CD8+ T cells sorted from blood. V and J are TRBV7-6 and TRBJ1-2; D uncertain. The receptor comes from a man younger than 35 in good health. The CDR3 spells CASSPPMGAPNYGYTF. The CDR3, as DNA: TGTGCCAGCAGCCCCCCGATGGGCGCCCCTAACTATGGCTACACCTTC.